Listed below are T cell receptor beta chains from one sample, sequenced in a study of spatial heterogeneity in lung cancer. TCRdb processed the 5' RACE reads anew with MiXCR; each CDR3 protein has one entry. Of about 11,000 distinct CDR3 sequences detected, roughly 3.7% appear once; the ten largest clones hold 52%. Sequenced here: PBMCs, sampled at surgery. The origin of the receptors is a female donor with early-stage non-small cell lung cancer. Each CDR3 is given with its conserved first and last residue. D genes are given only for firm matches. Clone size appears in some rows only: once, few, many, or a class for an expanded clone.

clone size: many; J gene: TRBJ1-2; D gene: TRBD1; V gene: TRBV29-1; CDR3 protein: CSVGQGYYGYTF; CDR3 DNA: TGCAGCGTTGGACAGGGGTACTATGGCTACACCTTC
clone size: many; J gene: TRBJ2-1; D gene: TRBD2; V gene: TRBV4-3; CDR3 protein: CASSQRAGGPYEQFF; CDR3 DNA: TGCGCCAGCAGCCAAAGAGCGGGAGGGCCATATGAGCAGTTCTTC
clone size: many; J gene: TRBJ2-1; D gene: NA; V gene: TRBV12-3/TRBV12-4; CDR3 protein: CASSPTSSVRNEQFF; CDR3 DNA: TGTGCCAGCAGCCCTACCTCGTCCGTGCGCAATGAGCAGTTCTTC
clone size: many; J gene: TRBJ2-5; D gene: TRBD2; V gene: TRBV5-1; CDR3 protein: CASSSNGLAGNQETQYF; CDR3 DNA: TGCGCCAGCAGCTCGAACGGACTAGCGGGAAACCAAGAGACCCAGTACTTC
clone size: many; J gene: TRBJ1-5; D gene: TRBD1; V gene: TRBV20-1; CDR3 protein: CSARGGTGPMPQHF; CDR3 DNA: TGCAGTGCTAGAGGGGGGACAGGGCCTATGCCCCAGCATTTT
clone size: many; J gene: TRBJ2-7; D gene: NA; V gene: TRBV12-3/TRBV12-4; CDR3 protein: CASSRHSYEQYF; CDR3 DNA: TGTGCCAGCAGTCGGCATTCCTACGAGCAGTACTTC
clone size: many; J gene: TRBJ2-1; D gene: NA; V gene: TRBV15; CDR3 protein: CATSRDLGAYNEQFF; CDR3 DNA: TGTGCCACCAGCAGAGACCTGGGCGCCTACAATGAGCAGTTCTTC
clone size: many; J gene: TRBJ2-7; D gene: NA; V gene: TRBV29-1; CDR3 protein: CSVGEGWGLDEQYF; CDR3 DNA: TGCAGCGTGGGTGAAGGTTGGGGTCTCGACGAGCAGTACTTC
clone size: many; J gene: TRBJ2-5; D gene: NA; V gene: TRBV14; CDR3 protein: CASSHQETQYF; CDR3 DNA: TGTGCCAGCAGCCACCAAGAGACCCAGTACTTC
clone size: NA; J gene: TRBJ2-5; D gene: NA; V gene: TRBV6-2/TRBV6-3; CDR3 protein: CASSYDGQETQYF; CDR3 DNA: TGTGCCAGCAGTTACGATGGCCAAGAGACCCAGTACTTC
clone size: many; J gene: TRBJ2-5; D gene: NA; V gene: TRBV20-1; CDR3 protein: CSASLSRRMETQYF; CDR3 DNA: TGCAGTGCTAGTCTTTCGAGGAGGATGGAGACCCAGTACTTC
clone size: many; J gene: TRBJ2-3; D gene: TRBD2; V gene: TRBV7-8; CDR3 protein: CASSLERGKTDTQYF; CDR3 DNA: TGTGCCAGCAGCTTAGAGCGGGGAAAGACAGATACGCAGTATTTT
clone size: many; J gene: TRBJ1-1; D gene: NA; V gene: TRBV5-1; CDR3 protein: CASSLKERTEAFF; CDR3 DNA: TGCGCCAGCAGTCTTAAAGAGCGCACTGAAGCTTTCTTT
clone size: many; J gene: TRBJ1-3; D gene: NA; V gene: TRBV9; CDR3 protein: CASSVGGGGSGNTIYF; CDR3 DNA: TGTGCCAGCAGCGTAGGCGGCGGGGGCTCTGGAAACACCATATATTTT
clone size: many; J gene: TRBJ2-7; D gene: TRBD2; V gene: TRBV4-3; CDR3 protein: CASSASGGSSYEQYF; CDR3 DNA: TGCGCCAGCAGCGCTAGCGGGGGAAGCTCCTACGAGCAGTACTTC
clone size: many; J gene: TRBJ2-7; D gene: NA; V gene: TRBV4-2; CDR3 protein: CASSQEIGGLYEQYF; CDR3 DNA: TGTGCCAGCAGCCAAGAAATTGGCGGACTCTACGAGCAGTACTTC
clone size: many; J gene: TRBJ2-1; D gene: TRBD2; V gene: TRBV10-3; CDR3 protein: CAMGRASTYNEQFF; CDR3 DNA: TGTGCCATGGGGAGGGCCAGCACCTACAATGAGCAGTTCTTC
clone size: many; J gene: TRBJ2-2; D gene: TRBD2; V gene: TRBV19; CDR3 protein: CASSFLTSSGELFF; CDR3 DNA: TGTGCCAGTAGTTTCCTGACTAGCAGCGGGGAGCTGTTTTTT
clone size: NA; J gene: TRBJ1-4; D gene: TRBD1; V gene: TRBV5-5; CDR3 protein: CASSVLQGAYEKLFF; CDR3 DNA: TGTGCCAGCAGCGTTTTACAGGGGGCTTATGAAAAACTGTTTTTT
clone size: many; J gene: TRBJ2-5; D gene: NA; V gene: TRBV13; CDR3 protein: CASSLGGAPKTQYF; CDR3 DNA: TGTGCCAGCAGCTTAGGAGGGGCTCCCAAGACCCAGTACTTC
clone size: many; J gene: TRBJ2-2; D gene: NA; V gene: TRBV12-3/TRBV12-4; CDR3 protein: CASSLDSRELFF; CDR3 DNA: TGTGCCAGCAGCTTGGACAGTCGGGAGCTGTTTTTT
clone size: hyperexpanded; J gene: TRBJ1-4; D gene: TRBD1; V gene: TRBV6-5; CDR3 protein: CASKSGTGAEKLFF; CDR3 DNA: TGTGCCAGCAAATCCGGGACAGGGGCTGAAAAACTGTTTTTT
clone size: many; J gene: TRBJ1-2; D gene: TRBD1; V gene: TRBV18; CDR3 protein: CASSSTTTGTENYGYTF; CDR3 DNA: TGTGCCAGCTCATCCACAACTACCGGGACAGAGAACTATGGCTACACCTTC
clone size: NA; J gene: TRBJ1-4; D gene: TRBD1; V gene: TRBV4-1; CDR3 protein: CASSQAGTANEKLFF; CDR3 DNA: TGCGCCAGCAGCCAAGCCGGGACAGCTAATGAAAAACTGTTTTTT
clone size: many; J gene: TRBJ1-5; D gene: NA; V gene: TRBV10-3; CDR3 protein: CAISEDRNQPQHF; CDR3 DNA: TGTGCCATCAGTGAGGACAGAAATCAGCCCCAGCATTTT
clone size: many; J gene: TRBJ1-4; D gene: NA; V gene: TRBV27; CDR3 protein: CASSRGRSINEKLFF; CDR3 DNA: TGTGCCAGCAGCCGAGGACGGAGCATAAATGAAAAACTGTTTTTT
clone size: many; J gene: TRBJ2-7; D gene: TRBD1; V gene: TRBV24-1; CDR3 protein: CATSATGASSYEQYF; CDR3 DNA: TGTGCCACCAGTGCCACAGGGGCTAGCTCCTACGAGCAGTACTTC
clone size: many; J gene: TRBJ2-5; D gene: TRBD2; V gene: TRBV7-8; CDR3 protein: CASSPGGAQETQYF; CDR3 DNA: TGTGCCAGCAGCCCGGGGGGGGCCCAAGAGACCCAGTACTTC
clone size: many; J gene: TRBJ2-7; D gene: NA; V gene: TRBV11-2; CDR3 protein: CASSLRQGFEQYF; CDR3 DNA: TGTGCCAGCAGCTTACGCCAGGGGTTCGAGCAGTACTTC
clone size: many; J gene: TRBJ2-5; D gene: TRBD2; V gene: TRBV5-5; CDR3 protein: CASSLSGGAGETQYF; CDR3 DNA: TGTGCCAGCAGCCTTAGCGGGGGGGCCGGGGAGACCCAGTACTTC
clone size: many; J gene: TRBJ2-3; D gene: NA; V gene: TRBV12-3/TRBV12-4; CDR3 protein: CATGGSTDTQYF; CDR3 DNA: TGTGCCACCGGGGGTTCCACAGATACGCAGTATTTT
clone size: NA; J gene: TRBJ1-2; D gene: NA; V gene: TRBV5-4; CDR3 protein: CASSFGYGYTF; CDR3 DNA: TGTGCCAGCAGCTTTGGGTATGGCTACACCTTC
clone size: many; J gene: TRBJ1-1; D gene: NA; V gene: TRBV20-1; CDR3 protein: CSARAPPTEAFF; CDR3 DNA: TGCAGTGCTAGAGCCCCCCCAACTGAAGCTTTCTTT
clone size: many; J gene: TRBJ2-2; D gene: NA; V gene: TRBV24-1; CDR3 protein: CATSDFKRADTGELFF; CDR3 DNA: TGTGCCACCAGTGATTTCAAGAGAGCGGACACCGGGGAGCTGTTTTTT